This T cell receptor (beta chain) is drawn from a study of shared clonotypes between healthy human individuals. Original methodology: Junction-only immunoSEQ sequences carried no quality scores, so filtering differed. Sequencing was performed with immunoSEQ multiplex PCR; in TCRdb, only in-frame clones are kept and a portion is missing. V, J and clone size were drawn from that table, and D and trimming were deduced from the DNA. The table includes some 2.3 million clones, approximately 93% detected once. Sample: naive CD4+ T cells from PBMCs. Subset defined: CD45RA+ positively selected. The source is a man in his late teens or twenties in good health. Some clones in this sample may be carry-over from other donors' samples.

Here the CDR3 DNA reads TGTGCCACCAGCAGAGAGCCCCCGGGGACCGGGCAGTACTTC. Translating it yields CATSREPPGTGQYF. This sequence joins TRBV15 and TRBJ2-7; D possibly matches TRBD1 or TRBD2 (5 bases each). This CDR3 region has 14 residues. Germline lookup yields CDR1 LNHNV and CDR2 YYDKDF (reference sequence). Trimming cost V 0 bases and J 9 bases, with 15 bases left between them.